Listed below are T cell receptor beta chains from one sample, sequenced in a study of blood T cell repertoires in COVID-19. Using immunoSEQ multiplex PCR, the repertoire was profiled, and TCRdb retains in-frame clones only, with some absent. The data contain around 300,000 clones, 86% of them seen just once; the ten biggest clones take up about 2.6%. Source material: PBMCs or T cells enriched from blood (not recorded which). These receptors were taken from a woman younger than 30 who had recovered from COVID-19. Each CDR3 is given with its conserved first and last residue. D genes are given only for firm matches. Clone size is shown for a subset of rows, as once, few, many or a class of expanded clone.

j_gene: TRBJ2-7; d_gene: TRBD2; v_gene: TRBV19; abundance: .; CDR3aa: CASSLTGPAGLGGEQYF; CDR3nt: TGTGCCAGTAGTTTAACCGGGCCAGCGGGACTCGGCGGCGAGCAGTACTTC
j_gene: TRBJ1-4; d_gene: TRBD1; v_gene: TRBV28; abundance: .; CDR3aa: CASSIHPGQWNEKLFF; CDR3nt: TGTGCCAGCAGTATCCACCCGGGACAGTGGAATGAAAAACTGTTTTTT
j_gene: TRBJ2-5; d_gene: TRBD2; v_gene: TRBV28; abundance: .; CDR3aa: CASSPRLAGVSETQYF; CDR3nt: TGTGCCAGCAGTCCCAGACTAGCGGGAGTATCGGAGACCCAGTACTTC
j_gene: TRBJ2-1; d_gene: TRBD2; v_gene: TRBV27; abundance: .; CDR3aa: CASSFIYIAGGSYNEQFF; CDR3nt: TGTGCCAGCAGTTTTATCTATATAGCGGGAGGGTCCTACAATGAGCAGTTCTTC
j_gene: TRBJ1-1; d_gene: TRBD1; v_gene: TRBV5-4; abundance: .; CDR3aa: CASSPDRVGFFNEAFF; CDR3nt: TGTGCCAGCAGCCCAGACAGGGTGGGGTTTTTTAACGAAGCTTTCTTT
j_gene: TRBJ2-6; d_gene: TRBD1; v_gene: TRBV20-1; abundance: .; CDR3aa: CSASGQGEYSGANVLTF; CDR3nt: TGCAGTGCTAGTGGACAGGGCGAATACTCTGGGGCCAACGTCCTGACTTTC
j_gene: TRBJ2-7; d_gene: TRBD1; v_gene: TRBV6-1; abundance: .; CDR3aa: CASSEGQGFYEQYF; CDR3nt: TGTGCCAGCAGTGAAGGACAGGGGTTCTACGAGCAGTACTTC
j_gene: TRBJ1-2; d_gene: TRBD1; v_gene: TRBV15; abundance: .; CDR3aa: CATSRDNRGDGYTF; CDR3nt: TGTGCCACCAGCAGAGATAACAGGGGAGATGGCTACACCTTC
j_gene: TRBJ1-2; d_gene: .; v_gene: TRBV5-1; abundance: .; CDR3aa: CASSLDSYGYTF; CDR3nt: TGCGCCAGCAGCCTGGACAGCTATGGCTACACCTTC
j_gene: TRBJ2-6; d_gene: TRBD1; v_gene: TRBV27; abundance: .; CDR3aa: CASSTTGQGGYGANVLTF; CDR3nt: TGTGCCAGCAGTACTACAGGACAGGGGGGTTATGGGGCCAACGTCCTGACTTTC
j_gene: TRBJ2-7; d_gene: .; v_gene: TRBV3-1/TRBV3-2; abundance: few; CDR3aa: CASSQVGLGDEQYF; CDR3nt: TGTGCCAGCAGCCAAGTGGGGCTAGGGGACGAGCAGTACTTC